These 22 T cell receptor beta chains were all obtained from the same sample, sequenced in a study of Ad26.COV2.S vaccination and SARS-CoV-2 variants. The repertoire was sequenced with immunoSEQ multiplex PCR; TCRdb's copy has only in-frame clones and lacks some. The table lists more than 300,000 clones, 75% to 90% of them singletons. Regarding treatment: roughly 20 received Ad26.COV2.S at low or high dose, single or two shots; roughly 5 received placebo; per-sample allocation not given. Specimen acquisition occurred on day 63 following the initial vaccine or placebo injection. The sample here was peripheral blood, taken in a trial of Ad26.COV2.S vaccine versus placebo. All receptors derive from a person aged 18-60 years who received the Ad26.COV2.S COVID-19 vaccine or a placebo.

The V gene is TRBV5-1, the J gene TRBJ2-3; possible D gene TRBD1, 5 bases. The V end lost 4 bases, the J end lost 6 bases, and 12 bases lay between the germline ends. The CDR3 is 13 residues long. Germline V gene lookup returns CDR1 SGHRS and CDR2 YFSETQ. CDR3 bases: TGCGCCAGCAGCGACCCCAGGGTCGATACGCAGTATTTT. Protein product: CASSDPRVDTQYF.

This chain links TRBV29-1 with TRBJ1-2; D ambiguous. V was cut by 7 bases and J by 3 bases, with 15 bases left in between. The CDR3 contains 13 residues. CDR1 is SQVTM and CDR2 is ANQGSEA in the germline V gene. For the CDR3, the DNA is TGCAGCGCTTCCGAGGGTTTAGACTATGGCTACACCTTC. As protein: CSASEGLDYGYTF.

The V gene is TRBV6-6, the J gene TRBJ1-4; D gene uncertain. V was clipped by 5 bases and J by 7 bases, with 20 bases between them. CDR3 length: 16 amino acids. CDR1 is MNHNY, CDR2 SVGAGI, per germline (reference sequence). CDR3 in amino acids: CASSPGKRKKTEKLFF. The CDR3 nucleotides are TGTGCCAGCAGTCCCGGGAAGAGGAAGAAGACTGAAAAACTGTTTTTT.

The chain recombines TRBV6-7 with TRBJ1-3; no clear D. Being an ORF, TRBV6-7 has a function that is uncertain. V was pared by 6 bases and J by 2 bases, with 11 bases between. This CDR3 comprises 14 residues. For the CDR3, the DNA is TGTGCCAGCAGCTCCTTGGAAACTGGAAACACCATATATTTT. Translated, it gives CASSSLETGNTIYF.

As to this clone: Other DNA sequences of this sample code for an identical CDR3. CDR3: CASSLGTSGGLQETQYF. CDR3 nucleotide sequence: TGCGCCAGCAGCTTGGGGACTAGCGGGGGACTCCAAGAGACCCAGTACTTC. This chain joins TRBV5-1 and TRBJ2-5, with TRBD2 matching 13 bases. J gave up 1 base and V 0 bases, and 3 bases lay outside the gene matches. CDR3 length: 17 amino acids. Germline V gene lookup returns CDR1 SGHRS and CDR2 YFSETQ.

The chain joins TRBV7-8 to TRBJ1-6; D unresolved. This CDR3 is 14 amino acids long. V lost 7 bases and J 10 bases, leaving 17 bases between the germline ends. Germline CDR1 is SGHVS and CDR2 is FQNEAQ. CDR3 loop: CASNPAGRSSPLHF. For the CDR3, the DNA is TGTGCCAGCAACCCCGCTGGGAGGAGCTCACCCCTCCACTTT.

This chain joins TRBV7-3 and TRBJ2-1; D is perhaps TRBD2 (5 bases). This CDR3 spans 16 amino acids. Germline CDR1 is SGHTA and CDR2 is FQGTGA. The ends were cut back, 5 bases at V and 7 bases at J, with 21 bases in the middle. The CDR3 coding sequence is TGTGCCAGCAGCCCCGGCCCAAGCAGAGGGTCAAATGAGCAGTTCTTC. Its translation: CASSPGPSRGSNEQFF.

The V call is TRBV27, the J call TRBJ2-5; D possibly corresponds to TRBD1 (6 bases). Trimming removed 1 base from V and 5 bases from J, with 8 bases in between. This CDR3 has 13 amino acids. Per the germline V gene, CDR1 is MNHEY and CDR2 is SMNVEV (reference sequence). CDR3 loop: CASSLYREETQYF. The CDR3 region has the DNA TGTGCCAGCAGTTTATACAGGGAGGAGACCCAGTACTTC.

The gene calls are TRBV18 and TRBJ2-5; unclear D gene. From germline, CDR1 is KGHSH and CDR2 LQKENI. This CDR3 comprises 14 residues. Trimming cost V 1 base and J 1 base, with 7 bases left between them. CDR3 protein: CASSPRGSQETQYF. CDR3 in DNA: TGTGCCAGCTCACCACGCGGCAGCCAAGAGACCCAGTACTTC. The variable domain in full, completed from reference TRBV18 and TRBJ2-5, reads NAGVMQNPRHLVRRRGQEARLRCSPMKGHSHVYWYRQLPEEGLKFMVYLQKENIIDESGMPKERFSAEFPKEGPSILRIQQVVRGDSAAYFCASSPRGSQETQYFGPGTRLLVL.

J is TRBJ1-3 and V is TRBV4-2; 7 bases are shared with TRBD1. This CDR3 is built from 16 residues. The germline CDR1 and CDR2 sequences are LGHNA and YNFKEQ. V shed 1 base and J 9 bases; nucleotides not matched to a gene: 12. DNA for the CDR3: TGTGCCAGCAGCCAAGGCTCGCCTACAGGGGTCGGCACCATATATTTT. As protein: CASSQGSPTGVGTIYF.

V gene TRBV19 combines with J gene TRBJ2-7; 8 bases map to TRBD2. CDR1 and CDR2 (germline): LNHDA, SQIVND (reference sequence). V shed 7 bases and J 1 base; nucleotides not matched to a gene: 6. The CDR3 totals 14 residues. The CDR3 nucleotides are TGTGCCAGTAACCCGGGACTAGGGTCCTACGAGCAGTACTTC. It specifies CASNPGLGSYEQYF.

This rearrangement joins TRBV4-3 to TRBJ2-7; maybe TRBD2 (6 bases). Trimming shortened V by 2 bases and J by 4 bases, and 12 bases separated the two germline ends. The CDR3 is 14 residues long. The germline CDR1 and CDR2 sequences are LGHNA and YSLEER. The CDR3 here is CASSQRLGSYEQYF. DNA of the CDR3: TGCGCCAGCAGCCAACGACTAGGTAGTTACGAGCAGTACTTC.

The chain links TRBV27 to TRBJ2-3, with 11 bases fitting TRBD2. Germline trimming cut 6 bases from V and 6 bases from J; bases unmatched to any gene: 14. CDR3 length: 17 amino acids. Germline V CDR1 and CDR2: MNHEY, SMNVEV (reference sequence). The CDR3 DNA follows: TGTGCCAGCAGCCGACTGATTAGCGGGGGGGCCAGGGATACGCAGTATTTT. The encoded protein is CASSRLISGGARDTQYF.

CDR3 DNA: TGTGCCACTAGGGACAGAAGTTCCTATGGCTACACCTTC. Translated, it gives CATRDRSSYGYTF. V usage is TRBV19 and J usage is TRBJ1-2; 7 bases are shared with TRBD1. Unmatched junction bases numbered 9, after V lost 10 bases and J lost 4 bases. The CDR3 covers 13 residues. The germline V gene has CDR1 LNHDA and CDR2 SQIVND (reference sequence).

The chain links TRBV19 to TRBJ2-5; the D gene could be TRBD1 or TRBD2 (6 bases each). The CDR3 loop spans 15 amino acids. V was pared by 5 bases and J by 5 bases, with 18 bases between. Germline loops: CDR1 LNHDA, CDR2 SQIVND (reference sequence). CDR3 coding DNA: TGTGCCAGTAGTCCCCGGACAGTTGGGGGGGAGACCCAGTACTTC. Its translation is CASSPRTVGGETQYF.

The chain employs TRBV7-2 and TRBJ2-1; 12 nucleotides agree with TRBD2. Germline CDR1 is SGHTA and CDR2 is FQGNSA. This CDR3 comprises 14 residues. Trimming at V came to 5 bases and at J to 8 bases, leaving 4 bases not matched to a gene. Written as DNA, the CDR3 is TGTGCCAGCAGCCCGGGACTAGCGGGCGATGAGCAGTTCTTC. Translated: CASSPGLAGDEQFF. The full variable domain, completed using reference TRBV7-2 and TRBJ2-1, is GAGVSQSPSNKVTEKGKDVELRCDPISGHTALYWYRQSLGQGLEFLIYFQGNSAPDKSGLPSDRFSAERTGGSVSTLTIQRTQQEDSAVYLCASSPGLAGDEQFFGPGTRLTVL.

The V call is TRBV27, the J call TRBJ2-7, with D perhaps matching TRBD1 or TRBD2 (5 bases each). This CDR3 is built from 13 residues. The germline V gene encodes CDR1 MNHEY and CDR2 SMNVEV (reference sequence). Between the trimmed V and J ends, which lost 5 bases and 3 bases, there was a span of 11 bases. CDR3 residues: CASSEGPIYEQYF. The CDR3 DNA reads TGTGCCAGCAGTGAGGGACCGATCTACGAGCAGTACTTC.

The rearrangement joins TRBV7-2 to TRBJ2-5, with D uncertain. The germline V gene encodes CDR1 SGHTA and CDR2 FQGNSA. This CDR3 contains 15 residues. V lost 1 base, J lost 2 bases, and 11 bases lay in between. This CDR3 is CASSLGLLGQETQYF. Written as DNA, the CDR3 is TGTGCCAGCAGCTTAGGTCTTTTGGGACAAGAGACCCAGTACTTC.

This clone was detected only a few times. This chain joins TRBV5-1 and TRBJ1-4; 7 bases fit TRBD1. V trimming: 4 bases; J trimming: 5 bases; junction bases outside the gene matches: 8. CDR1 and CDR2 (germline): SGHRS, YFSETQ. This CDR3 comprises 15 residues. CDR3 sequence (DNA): TGCGCCAGCAGCCTTGCCGGGACAGCGAATGAAAAACTGTTTTTT. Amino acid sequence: CASSLAGTANEKLFF. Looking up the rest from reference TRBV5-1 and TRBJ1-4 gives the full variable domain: KAGVTQTPRYLIKTRGQQVTLSCSPISGHRSVSWYQQTPGQGLQFLFEYFSETQRNKGNFPGRFSGRQFSNSRSEMNVSTLELGDSALYLCASSLAGTANEKLFFGSGTQLSVL.

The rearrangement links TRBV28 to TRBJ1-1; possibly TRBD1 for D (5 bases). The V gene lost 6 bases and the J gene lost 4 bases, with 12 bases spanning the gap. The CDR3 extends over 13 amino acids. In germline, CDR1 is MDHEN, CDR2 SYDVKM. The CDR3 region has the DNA TGTGCCAGCAGGATGGAGGGGATCACTGAAGCTTTCTTT. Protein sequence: CASRMEGITEAFF.

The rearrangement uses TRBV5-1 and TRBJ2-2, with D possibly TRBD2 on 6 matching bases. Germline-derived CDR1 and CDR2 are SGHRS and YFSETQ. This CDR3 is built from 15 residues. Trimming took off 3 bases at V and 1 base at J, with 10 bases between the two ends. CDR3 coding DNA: TGCGCCAGCAGCTGGAGGGATGGGAACACCGGGGAGCTGTTTTTT. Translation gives CASSWRDGNTGELFF.

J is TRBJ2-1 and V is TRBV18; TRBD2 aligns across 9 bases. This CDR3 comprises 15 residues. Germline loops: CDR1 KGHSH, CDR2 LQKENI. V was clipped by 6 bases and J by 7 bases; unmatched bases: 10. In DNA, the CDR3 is TGTGCCAGCTCCTTAGCGGGAGAATTAGGGAATGAGCAGTTCTTC. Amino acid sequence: CASSLAGELGNEQFF.